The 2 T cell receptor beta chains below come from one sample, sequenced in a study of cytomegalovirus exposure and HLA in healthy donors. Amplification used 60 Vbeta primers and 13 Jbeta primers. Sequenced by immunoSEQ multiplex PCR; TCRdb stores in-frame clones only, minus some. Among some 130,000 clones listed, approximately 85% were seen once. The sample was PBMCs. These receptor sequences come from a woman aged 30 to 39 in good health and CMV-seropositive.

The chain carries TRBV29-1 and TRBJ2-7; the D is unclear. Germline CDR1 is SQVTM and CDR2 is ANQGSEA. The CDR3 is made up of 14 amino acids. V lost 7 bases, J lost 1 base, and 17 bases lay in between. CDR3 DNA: TGCAGCGCTGTGACGACTTTCCCTTCCTACGAGCAGTACTTC. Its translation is CSAVTTFPSYEQYF.

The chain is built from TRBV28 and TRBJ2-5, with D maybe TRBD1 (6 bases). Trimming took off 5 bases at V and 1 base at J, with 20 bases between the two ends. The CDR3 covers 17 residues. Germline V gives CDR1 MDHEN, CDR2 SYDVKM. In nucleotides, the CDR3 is TGTGCCAGCAGTCCCCCTGAGGTGAGGACAGCCCAAGAGACCCAGTACTTC. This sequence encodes CASSPPEVRTAQETQYF. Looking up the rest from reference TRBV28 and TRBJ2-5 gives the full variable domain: DVKVTQSSRYLVKRTGEKVFLECVQDMDHENMFWYRQDPGLGLRLIYFSYDVKMKEKGDIPEGYSVSREKKERFSLILESASTNQTSMYLCASSPPEVRTAQETQYFGPGTRLLVL.